This T cell receptor beta chain was found in a study of Ad26.COV2.S vaccination and SARS-CoV-2 variants. Overall study context: By the intramuscular route, Ad26.COV2.S was given once, or twice 56 days apart.

Overall study results and limits: Vaccinees displayed broader spike-specific TCR repertoires than placebo recipients. Considerable breadth of spike-specific CD8+ and CD4+ T cell responses has reportedly been documented following vaccination.

Note on this clone: Its antigen is as yet unknown.

Noted treatment: 19 received Ad26.COV2.S at low or high dose, single or two shots; five or six received placebo; per-sample allocation not given. Following the first vaccine or placebo injection, samples were taken on day 63. Using immunoSEQ multiplex PCR, the repertoire was profiled, and TCRdb retains in-frame clones only, with some absent. The sample contains 350,000 to 500,000 clones, 85% to 90% of which appear only once. This CDR3 is 15 amino acids long. Trimming cost V 5 bases and J 3 bases; bases outside gene matches: 8. Germline V lookup: CDR1 LNHDA, CDR2 SQIVND (reference sequence). This chain connects TRBV19 to TRBJ1-2; TRBD1 agrees at 8 bases. Here the sequenced sample was peripheral blood, taken in a trial of Ad26.COV2.S vaccine versus placebo. This TCR came from a person between 18 and 65 years old who received the Ad26.COV2.S COVID-19 vaccine or a placebo. The chain's CDR3 is CASSPGTGFDYGYTF. The CDR3 bases are TGTGCCAGTAGTCCCGGGACAGGATTTGACTATGGCTACACCTTC.